Below, one T cell receptor (beta chain) is given with its context. This clone has only one observation. Its antigen is unknown. Base qualities are not recorded, but no much larger clone differs from it by a single base. The cysteine opens and the phenylalanine closes a CDR3 of 13 amino acids. The kept DNA is CDR3 alone, 39 bases in frame from the first base. V loses 1 base of germline sequence and J loses 6 bases, and the interval between the two ends is 10 bases. For CDR1 and CDR2, the germline V gene (reference sequence) lists LNHDA and SQIVND. The archived tumor blocks came from patients who had not received neoadjuvant therapy before resection. In the preserved-tissue arm of the study, around 33 surgical resection samples from roughly 22 previously untreated pancreatic ductal adenocarcinoma patients were used. For the resection arm, ten 5-micron curls of FFPE tumor adjacent to the multiplex immunohistochemistry slide were used for DNA extraction.

Using the immunoSEQ Assay at Adaptive Biotechnologies, the researchers immunosequenced TCRbeta CDR3 regions from the extracted DNA. On the authors' methods: To measure the absolute abundance of each unique TCRbeta CDR3, the sequences were collapsed and filtered. Clonality was defined as 1 minus Pielou's evenness, computed on productive in-frame rearrangements only. Regional overlap was evaluated by tracking the top 100 nucleotide rearrangements across paired samples, and paired versus unrelated samples were compared using the Morisita index. The immunoSEQ Rearrangement Details tool was used to assess convergence of nucleotide rearrangements onto identical amino acid sequences. TCRdb re-hosts the immuneACCESS table, in-frame sequences only. Its copies lack some clones; in the studies checked, an unresolved V gene accounts for under half of them, and the cause for the rest is not known. That table furnishes V, J and clone size, whereas the DNA furnished D and trimming. In this sample the table shows over 2,500 clones, approximately 46% of which occur a single time. Approximately 6% of the sample is held by the ten biggest clonotypes.

This sample stems from a study of CXCR4 blockade with PD-1 therapy in pancreatic cancer (dated by TCRdb to about 2019). Broadly, across the study: The study analyzed resected pancreatic ductal adenocarcinoma using multiplex immunohistochemistry and TCRbeta immunosequencing, along with ex vivo slice culture to test PD-1 and CXCR4 blockade. To assess intratumoral heterogeneity, two geographically distinct regions from each of over 5 tumors were TCR-sequenced. Findings and caveats that apply to the study as a whole: Because only TCRbeta chains were sequenced, true antigen-specificity overlap of convergent dominant clones was left unconfirmed pending paired alpha-beta single-cell sequencing. Although tumors showed clonal expansion, with a mean productive clonality of approximately 0.15 compared with under 0.055 in healthy blood, clonality was not correlated with survival. The frequency of each amino acid clone correlated strongly with the number of distinct nucleotide rearrangements encoding that clone, suggesting convergent selection driven by common tumor antigens.

The rearranged segments are TRBV19 and TRBJ2-7, and possibly TRBD1, on 5 matching bases. Material: tumor tissue. This clonotype was sampled from a human donor with pancreatic ductal adenocarcinoma. The nucleotides read TGTGCCAGTAGTATAGGTCAGGGTACCGAGCAGTACTTC. Its translation is CASSIGQGTEQYF.